This T cell receptor beta chain was sequenced during a study of OX40 agonist ivuxolimab in advanced cancers. The V segment lost 3 bases and the J segment 5 bases; nucleotides outside the gene matches: 3. This CDR3 region has 14 residues. Germline values: CDR1 SGHNT, CDR2 YENEEA. Profiled with immunoSEQ multiplex PCR; TCRdb holds only in-frame clones, not every one. The sample has over 95,000 clones; around 90% are singletons. The rearrangement joins TRBV11-3 to TRBJ2-1; 8 nucleotides match TRBD1. The source was CD4+ or CD8+ T cells sorted from blood, collected in a trial of the OX40 agonist ivuxolimab. This receptor was taken from an adult with an advanced solid tumor such as melanoma, head and neck, liver or kidney cancer. The DNA of the CDR3 is TGTGCCAGCAGCTTGCGACAGGGGAACAATGAGCAGTTCTTC. Amino acid sequence: CASSLRQGNNEQFF.